The source of this T cell receptor (beta chain) is a study of graft-versus-host responses after intestinal transplantation. As for the study in general: Recipients had multivisceral, liver-intestinal, or isolated intestinal transplants. Notes on the study in general: The recipient marrow held GvH clones, and some of them showed up first in ileum or blood.

TCRdb keeps only in-frame clones here, not all; method: immunoSEQ multiplex PCR. Among more than 100,000 clones listed, 85% to 95% were seen once. Concerning this clone: Its antigen is as yet unknown.

The CDR3 has 15 residues. Germline-derived CDR1 and CDR2 are SGDLS and YYNGEE. V lost 2 bases to trimming and J lost 4 bases; unmatched junction nucleotides: 4. This clonotype was obtained from a human donor who received an intestinal transplant. Source: unstimulated CD8+ T cells sorted from spleen or lymph node cells, taken before intestinal transplant. This sequence joins TRBV9 and TRBJ2-5, with TRBD2 matching over 11 bases. Here the CDR3 reads CASSVSGRAGETQYF. CDR3 in DNA: TGTGCCAGCAGCGTTAGCGGGAGGGCCGGAGAGACCCAGTACTTC.